This T cell receptor beta chain is from a study of breast tumors, draining lymph nodes, adjacent tissues. Study-level points and caveats: Tumor and nontumor repertoires were significantly more similar in luminal-like than in basal-like breast cancer.

Notes on this clonotype: Its antigen remains unknown. This may come from a read error, since a much larger clone is one base off.

The CDR3 covers 11 residues. Germline V CDR1 and CDR2: SGHRS, YFSETQ. From the multiplex PCR reads, TCRdb called clonotypes with MiXCR, one entry per CDR3 protein. The sample carries some 120,000 distinct CDR3 sequences, about 20% recorded once. The lymph nodes were axillary draining lymph nodes from breast cancer patients. The sample consisted of axillary lymph node tissue. This sequence joins TRBV5-1 and TRBJ2-2; the D gene is possibly TRBD2 (6 bases). The clonotype originates from a female donor with breast cancer. Some clones in this sample may be carry-over from other donors' samples. CDR3 region: CASSGTGGLFF. CDR3 DNA sequence: TGCGCCAGCAGCGGAACCGGGGGGCTGTTTTTT.